This is a list of T cell receptor beta chains from one sample in a study of CD8 T cells in Susac syndrome. MiXCR was run by TCRdb on the immunoSEQ multiplex PCR reads, yielding one entry per CDR3 protein. The data show under 200,000 distinct CDR3 sequences, approximately 95% seen once. Sequences were obtained from CD4+ T cells from PBMCs. These TCRs come from a human donor with Susac syndrome. Each CDR3 is given without its conserved first and last residue. D genes are given only for firm matches. Clone size is shown for a subset of rows, as once, few, many or a class of expanded clone.

TRBV14 | . | . | ASSQVGKGPRSYEQY
TRBV20-1 | . | TRBD1 | SASRLQGARETQY
TRBV6-2/TRBV6-3 | . | . | ASMRTGANVLT
TRBV11-1 | . | TRBD2 | ASSFTRTSAGNEQF
TRBV7-9 | . | . | ASSYRGAVEQF
TRBV4-3 | . | TRBD2 | ASSQLAGTYNEQF
TRBV5-1 | . | TRBD1 | ASSYPSRDSPSGANVLT
TRBV15 | . | . | ATSRDVGGETQY
TRBV5-4 | . | TRBD1 | ASSLRTGGLDDQPQH
TRBV30 | . | . | ACWGSEAF
TRBV4-3 | . | TRBD2 | ASSHLAGTQETQY
TRBV4-3 | . | . | ASSQDRGAGVVQPQH
TRBV2 | . | . | ASSEALRGQTAKNIQY
TRBV3-1 | . | TRBD2 | ASSQEYRTSGSTDTQY
TRBV20-1 | . | . | SARGSLQETQY
TRBV12-3/TRBV12-4 | few | . | ASSLSGQPQH
TRBV7-9 | . | . | ASFRLKSYNEQF
TRBV10-3 | . | . | AIRVTGTDTQY
TRBV5-1 | once | TRBD1 | ASSLGQGPYSPLH
TRBV19 | once | . | ASKQGVDQPQH
TRBV5-1 | . | . | ASSPSRSATYEQY
TRBV29-1 | once | TRBD2 | SVARGGAGYNEQF
TRBV7-2 | . | TRBD1 | ASSLDRGMETQY
TRBV12-3/TRBV12-4 | . | TRBD2 | ASSSRLAGQETQY
TRBV6-1 | . | . | ASSRGGVSGANVLT
TRBV30 | . | . | AWRGNLNEKLF
TRBV9 | . | . | ASSTTVGDNGYT
TRBV12-3/TRBV12-4 | . | TRBD1 | ATRRGRVETQY
TRBV30 | . | . | AWSTNYEQY
TRBV10-2 | . | . | ASSEAGGYTDTQY
TRBV30 | once | TRBD2 | AWSGIGAGGYYEQY
TRBV29-1 | once | TRBD1 | SVQQGGPIYEQY
TRBV20-1 | . | TRBD1 | SAAPWTGMNQPQH
TRBV7-3 | . | TRBD1 | ASSLTLTGGNKTQY
TRBV5-1 | . | TRBD2 | ASSWASGAGETQY
TRBV3-1 | . | . | ASSLKEGYGYT
TRBV27 | . | . | ASGRAGSYEQY
TRBV2 | . | TRBD1 | ASSPDRGANEQF
TRBV15 | . | . | ATSRDRRAPAGYT
TRBV19 | once | . | ASARGHRDTQY
TRBV20-1 | . | TRBD2 | SASLLAGGPGEQF
TRBV18 | . | . | ASSRGEPTADTQY
TRBV19 | . | TRBD1 | ASSDTGGTEAF
TRBV6-2/TRBV6-3 | once | TRBD1 | ASRTGAATGQY
TRBV2 | . | . | ASSGTQSSYNEQF
TRBV7-9 | . | . | ASSYDPVGTQY
TRBV11-3 | . | TRBD1 | ASSLGQTTDTQY
TRBV9 | . | TRBD2 | ASSSLAGVPPETQY
TRBV2 | . | . | ASSRGTETQY
TRBV7-3 | . | . | AKHGEASPLH
TRBV3-1 | . | TRBD2 | ASSHPRTSGTYQETQY
TRBV29-1 | . | . | SVRSGSQPQH
TRBV2 | . | TRBD1 | ASVRQGEYTEAF
TRBV12-3/TRBV12-4 | . | . | ATDRYSEGETQY